This T cell receptor (beta chain) was found in a study of blood T cells in healthy people across ages. Overall study results and limits: The recorded TCR beta diversity per million T cells decreased in a roughly linear manner with age. The lack of PBMC sorting stopped any conclusive naive versus antigen-experienced comparison.

CDR3 size: 14 residues. Germline CDR1 KGHDR, CDR2 SFDVKD. There are a few counts of this clonotype. What it binds is unknown. Then a second PCR, running about 7 to 11 cycles, was carried out with a sample-barcoded 5' primer and a J-beta primer mix. TCRdb called the 5' RACE reads again in MiXCR, with one record for every CDR3 protein. This sample has around 850,000 distinct CDR3 sequences; 35% to 40% occur once, and the top ten carry 10% to 15%. The rearrangement joins TRBV24-1 to TRBJ2-5; TRBD1 or TRBD2 may be the D gene (5 bases each). The DNA end is more similar to TRBJ2-4, so the J call may be wrong. Sequencing was carried out using blood. The origin of this receptor is a man in his late teens or twenties in good health. The chain's CDR3 is CATSARGRPDIQYF. As DNA, the CDR3 is TGTGCCACCAGTGCGAGGGGCCGTCCGGACATTCAGTACTTC.